These 13 T cell receptor beta chains were all obtained from the same sample, sequenced in a study of cytomegalovirus exposure and HLA in healthy donors. The PCR contained 60 Vbeta and 13 Jbeta primers. Libraries were prepared by immunoSEQ multiplex PCR; TCRdb keeps only in-frame clonotypes and omits some of them. Of about 42,000 clones listed, about 50% are singletons. Sequencing was carried out using PBMCs. These receptor sequences come from a human donor in good health.

The genes are TRBV9 and TRBJ2-7, with 9 nucleotides matching TRBD1. This CDR3 has 15 residues. Germline trimming cut 3 bases from V and 9 bases from J; bases unmatched to any gene: 13. Germline-derived CDR1 and CDR2 are SGDLS and YYNGEE. CDR3 sequence (DNA): TGTGCCAGCAGCGCATCGGACAGGGGAGTGCTCCGGCAGTACTTC. Protein sequence: CASSASDRGVLRQYF.

There are a few counts of this clone. The same CDR3 is also encoded by other DNA sequences in this sample. The chain couples TRBV28 to TRBJ2-7, with 12 nucleotides matching TRBD2. Germline CDR1 is MDHEN and CDR2 is SYDVKM. This CDR3 has 15 amino acids. After removal of 6 bases from V and 1 base from J, the junction contained 4 bases not matched to a gene. CDR3 sequence reads: CASRQTSGRSYEQYF. The CDR3 DNA follows: TGTGCCAGCAGACAGACTAGCGGGAGATCCTACGAGCAGTACTTC.

The chain joins TRBV25-1 to TRBJ1-2; 9 nucleotides line up with TRBD1. The germline gives CDR1 MGHDK, CDR2 SYGVNS. The CDR3 covers 13 residues. V dropped 5 bases and J dropped 5; count of bases not matched to a gene: 3. CDR3 nucleotide sequence: TGTGCCAGCAGTTTACAGGGGGCTTATGGCTACACCTTC. This codes for CASSLQGAYGYTF.

This rearrangement joins TRBV7-9 to TRBJ2-5; 9 bases align to TRBD2. After removal of 7 bases from V and 5 bases from J, the junction contained 14 bases not matched to a gene. The length of the CDR3 is 16 residues. Germline assignment: CDR1 SEHNR and CDR2 FQNEAQ (reference sequence). CDR3 bases: TGTGCCAGCACCAGGGGTAGCGGGAGTGGGGGTGAGACCCAGTACTTC. It encodes CASTRGSGSGGETQYF. The full variable domain, in which reference TRBV7-9 and TRBJ2-5 provide the parts outside the CDR3, is DTGVSQNPRHKITKRGQNVTFRCDPISEHNRLYWYRQTLGQGPEFLTYFQNEAQLEKSRLLSDRFSAERPKGSFSTLEIQRTEQGDSAMYLCASTRGSGSGGETQYFGPGTRLLVL.

This clone was seen a handful of times. The rearrangement uses TRBV6-6 and TRBJ1-2, with 7 bases fitting TRBD1. The CDR3 contains 14 residues. After removal of 5 bases from V and 2 bases from J, the junction contained 5 bases not matched to a gene. The germline V gene has CDR1 MNHNY and CDR2 SVGAGI (reference sequence). CDR3 in amino acids: CASSTQQGNYGYTF. In DNA form, the CDR3 reads TGTGCCAGCAGTACCCAACAGGGGAACTATGGCTACACCTTC.

The chain carries TRBV5-4 and TRBJ2-1, with D possibly TRBD2 on 6 matching bases. In germline, CDR1 is SGHNT, CDR2 YYREEE (reference sequence). This CDR3 region has 15 residues. The germline V and J ends were trimmed by 3 bases and 7 bases, with 17 bases remaining between them. DNA of the CDR3: TGTGCCAGCAGCTCCCCGACGCGGGGCTGGAATGAGCAGTTCTTC. Translated, it gives CASSSPTRGWNEQFF.

This clone has just a few counts. The gene calls are TRBV7-9 and TRBJ1-3, with D hard to call. V shed 5 bases and J shed 4 bases, with 9 bases lying between them. This CDR3 has 13 residues. Germline V gives CDR1 SEHNR, CDR2 FQNEAQ (reference sequence). Here the CDR3 reads CASSQVAGNTIYF. The CDR3 nucleotides are TGTGCCAGCAGCCAAGTTGCGGGAAACACCATATATTTT.

The chain couples TRBV7-9 to TRBJ2-1; 8 bases agree with TRBD1. The CDR3 loop spans 15 amino acids. The ends lost 5 bases at V and 4 bases at J; junction bases unmatched: 7. Germline V gene sequence: CDR1 SEHNR, CDR2 FQNEAQ (reference sequence). Written as DNA, the CDR3 is TGTGCCAGCAGCCTCACCGGGACAGGTTACAATGAGCAGTTCTTC. Protein: CASSLTGTGYNEQFF.

This clone appeared once. The chain joins TRBV4-1 to TRBJ2-3; 7 positions agree with TRBD1. Germline V lookup: CDR1 MGHRA, CDR2 YSYEKL. J lost 2 bases, V lost 4 bases, and 12 bases had no gene match. CDR3 length equals 17 residues. The CDR3 DNA reads as TGCGCCAGCAGCCCCAGGGAGACAGGGCCTTTCACAGATACGCAGTATTTT. It specifies CASSPRETGPFTDTQYF.

The chain has TRBV15 and TRBJ1-1; 7 positions agree with TRBD1. CDR1 is LNHNV, CDR2 YYDKDF, per germline (reference sequence). J lost 0 bases, V lost 6 bases, and 10 bases had no gene match. The CDR3 length is 16 residues. The CDR3 loop reads CATRGGGRRVNTEAFF. DNA for the CDR3: TGTGCCACCAGAGGGGGCGGGCGGAGAGTGAACACTGAAGCTTTCTTT.

V usage is TRBV9 and J usage is TRBJ2-3, with TRBD1 matching 9 bases. With V trimmed by 4 bases and J by 3 bases, 9 bases remained unmatched. Germline V lookup: CDR1 SGDLS, CDR2 YYNGEE. This CDR3 has 16 residues. CDR3 residues: CASSRGTGKGTDTQYF. CDR3 nucleotide sequence: TGTGCCAGCAGCAGAGGGACAGGGAAAGGGACAGATACGCAGTATTTT.

The gene calls are TRBV6-5 and TRBJ1-4; the D is unclear. Trimming pared 6 bases from V and 11 bases from J, leaving 19 bases between. The CDR3 is 14 amino acids. From germline, CDR1 is MNHEY and CDR2 SVGAGI. Written as DNA, the CDR3 is TGTGCCAGCAGAGGACCGGGATGGTATACGAAACTGTTTTTT. This gives the protein CASRGPGWYTKLFF.

In its sample, this clone was seen a few times. The gene calls are TRBV4-2 and TRBJ1-4, with D possibly being TRBD1 (5 bases). CDR3 length: 15 residues. The V gene lost 3 bases and the J gene lost 10 bases, with 18 bases spanning the gap. Germline loops: CDR1 LGHNA, CDR2 YNFKEQ. CDR3 loop: CASSQVGEGSRKLFF. The CDR3 coding sequence is TGTGCCAGCAGCCAGGTTGGGGAGGGGTCCCGAAAACTGTTTTTT.